These 3 T cell receptor beta chains were sequenced from one sample in a study of radiotherapy plus CTLA-4 blockade in lung cancer. The table came from immunoSEQ multiplex PCR; TCRdb's copy has only in-frame clones and leaves some out. The sample carries under 110,000 clones, about 84% recorded once. Sequenced here: peripheral blood, sampled from a patient treated with radiotherapy plus ipilimumab. The receptor set was obtained from a human donor with non-small cell lung cancer that progressed on radiotherapy plus ipilimumab. Some clones in this sample may be carry-over from other donors' samples.

The rearrangement joins TRBV5-6 to TRBJ2-3, with D uncertain. The CDR3 spans 12 residues. Trimming removed 0 bases at V and 4 bases at J, with 3 bases between. Germline CDR1 reads SGHDT; CDR2 reads YYEEEE. CDR3: CASSLAPDTQYF. The CDR3 coding sequence is TGTGCCAGCAGCTTGGCCCCAGATACGCAGTATTTT.

The chain employs TRBV2 and TRBJ2-7; 7 bases are a match to TRBD1. Per the germline V gene, CDR1 is SNHLY and CDR2 is FYNNEI. The CDR3 covers 13 residues. Unmatched junction bases numbered 7, after V lost 10 bases and J lost 1 base. The CDR3 loop is CATIRDSSYEQYF. DNA for the CDR3: TGTGCCACCATCCGGGACAGTTCCTACGAGCAGTACTTC.

This clone was counted a few times. The chain is built from TRBV7-2 and TRBJ1-2; no definite D call. Trimming stripped 4 bases from V and 2 bases from J, with 5 bases between. The germline CDR1 and CDR2 sequences are SGHTA and FQGNSA. The CDR3 totals 12 residues. CDR3 bases: TGTGCCAGCAGCTCTCTAAACTATGGCTACACCTTC. Residues: CASSSLNYGYTF.